This T cell receptor (beta chain) originates from a study of identifying expanded T cells in peripheral blood. Trimming took off 2 bases at V and 2 bases at J, with 10 bases between the two ends. The germline V gene has CDR1 MNHNS and CDR2 SASEGT. The CDR3 contains 15 residues. During the collection period, no donor immune events like infections were recorded. Sequenced by immunoSEQ multiplex PCR; TCRdb stores in-frame clones only, minus some. The data contain roughly 96,000 clones, nearly 90% of them singletons. The receptor was derived from a person aged 18 to 70 in good health. Specimen: blood. The chain joins TRBV6-1 to TRBJ2-1; tentative D call: TRBD2 (6 bases). The CDR3 loop reads CASSEWPGAYNEQFF. CDR3 nucleotides: TGTGCCAGCAGTGAATGGCCGGGGGCCTACAATGAGCAGTTCTTC.